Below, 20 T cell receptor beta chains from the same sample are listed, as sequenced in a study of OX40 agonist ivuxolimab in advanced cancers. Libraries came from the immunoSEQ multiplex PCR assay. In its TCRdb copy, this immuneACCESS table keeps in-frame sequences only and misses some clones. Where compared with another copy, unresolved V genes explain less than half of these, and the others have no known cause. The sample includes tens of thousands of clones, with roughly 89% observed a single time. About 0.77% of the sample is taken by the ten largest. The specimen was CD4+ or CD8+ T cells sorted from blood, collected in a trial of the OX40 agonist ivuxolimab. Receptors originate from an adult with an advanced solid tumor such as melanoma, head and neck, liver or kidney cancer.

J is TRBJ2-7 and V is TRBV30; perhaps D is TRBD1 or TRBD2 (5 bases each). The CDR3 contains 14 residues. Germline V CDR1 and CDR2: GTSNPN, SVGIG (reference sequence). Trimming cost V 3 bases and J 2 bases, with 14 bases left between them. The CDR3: CAWRGKGPPYEQYF. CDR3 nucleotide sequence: TGTGCCTGGAGAGGTAAGGGACCCCCCTACGAGCAGTACTTC. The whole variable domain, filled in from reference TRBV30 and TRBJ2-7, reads SQTIHQWPATLVQPVGSPLSLECTVEGTSNPNLYWYRQAAGRGLQLLFYSVGIGQISSEVPQNLSASRPQDRQFILSSKKLLLSDSGFYLCAWRGKGPPYEQYFGPGTRLTVT.

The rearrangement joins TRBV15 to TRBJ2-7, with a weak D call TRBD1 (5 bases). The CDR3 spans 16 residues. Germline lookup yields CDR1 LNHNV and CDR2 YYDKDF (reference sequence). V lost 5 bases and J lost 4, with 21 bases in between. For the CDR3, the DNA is TGTGCCACCAGCCCTGCACAGGTTGCGAGGCGGTACGAGCAGTACTTC. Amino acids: CATSPAQVARRYEQYF.

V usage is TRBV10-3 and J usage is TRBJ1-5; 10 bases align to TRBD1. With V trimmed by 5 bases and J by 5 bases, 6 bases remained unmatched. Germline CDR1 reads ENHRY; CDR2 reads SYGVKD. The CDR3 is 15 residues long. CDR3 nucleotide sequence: TGTGCCATCAGTCCCGGGACAGGGGCCGATCAGCCCCAGCATTTT. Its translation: CAISPGTGADQPQHF.

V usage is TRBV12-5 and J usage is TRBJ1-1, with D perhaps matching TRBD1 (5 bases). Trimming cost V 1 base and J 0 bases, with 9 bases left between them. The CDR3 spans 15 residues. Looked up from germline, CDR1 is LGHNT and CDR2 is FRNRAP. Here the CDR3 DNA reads TGTGCTAGTGGTTTGGGACAGCTCATGAACACTGAAGCTTTCTTT. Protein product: CASGLGQLMNTEAFF.

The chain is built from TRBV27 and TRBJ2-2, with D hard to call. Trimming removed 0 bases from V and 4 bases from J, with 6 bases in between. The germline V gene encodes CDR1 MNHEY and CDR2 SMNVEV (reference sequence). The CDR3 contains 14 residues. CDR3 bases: TGTGCCAGCAGTTTATCGCGCCGCACCGGGGAGCTGTTTTTT. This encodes CASSLSRRTGELFF.

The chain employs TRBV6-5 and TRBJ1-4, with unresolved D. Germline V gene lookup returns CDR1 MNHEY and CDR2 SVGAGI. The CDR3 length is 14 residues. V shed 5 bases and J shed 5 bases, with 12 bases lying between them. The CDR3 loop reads CASSASRRNEKLFF. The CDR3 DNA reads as TGTGCCAGCAGTGCCTCTCGCAGGAATGAAAAACTGTTTTTT.

CDR3 region: CASSYGAGEQYF. In nucleotides, the CDR3 is TGTGCCAGCAGTTACGGAGCGGGCGAGCAGTACTTC. V gene TRBV6-5 combines with J gene TRBJ2-7; D perhaps matches TRBD2 (6 bases). The CDR3 has 12 amino acids. Trimming shortened V by 2 bases and J by 6 bases, and 8 bases separated the two germline ends. CDR1 is MNHEY and CDR2 is SVGAGI in the germline V gene.

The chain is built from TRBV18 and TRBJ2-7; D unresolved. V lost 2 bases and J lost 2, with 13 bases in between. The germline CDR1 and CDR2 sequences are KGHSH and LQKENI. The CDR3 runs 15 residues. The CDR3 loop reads CASSPFAALAYEQYF. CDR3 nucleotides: TGTGCCAGCTCACCATTTGCAGCATTAGCCTACGAGCAGTACTTC.

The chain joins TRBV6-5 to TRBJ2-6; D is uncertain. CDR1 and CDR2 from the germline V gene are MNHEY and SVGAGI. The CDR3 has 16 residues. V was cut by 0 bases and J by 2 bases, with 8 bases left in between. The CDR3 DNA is TGTGCCAGCAGTTACTCGAAGCTAACTGGGGCCAACGTCCTGACTTTC. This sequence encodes CASSYSKLTGANVLTF.

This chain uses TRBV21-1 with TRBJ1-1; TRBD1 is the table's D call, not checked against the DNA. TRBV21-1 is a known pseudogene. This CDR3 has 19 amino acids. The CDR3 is CASSKSSTGRGPGRTEAFF. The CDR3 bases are TGTGCCAGCAGCAAATCCAGTACGGGTAGGGGGCCCGGTAGGACTGAAGCTTTCTTT.

The CDR3 reads CASSLRGGSGDGYTF. The CDR3 nucleotides read TGTGCCAGCAGCTTGAGAGGGGGTAGTGGAGATGGCTACACCTTC. The V gene is TRBV5-8, the J gene TRBJ1-2; tentative D call: TRBD1 (6 bases). The CDR3 sequence is 15 residues long. V gave up 1 base and J gave up 6 bases, with 16 bases separating them. Germline-derived CDR1 and CDR2 are SGHTS and YDEGEE. The full variable domain, rest sourced from reference TRBV5-8 and TRBJ1-2, is EAGVTQSPTHLIKTRGQQATLRCSPISGHTSVYWYQQALGLGLQFLLWYDEGEERNRGNFPPRFSGRQFPNYSSELNVNALELEDSALYLCASSLRGGSGDGYTFGSGTRLTVV.

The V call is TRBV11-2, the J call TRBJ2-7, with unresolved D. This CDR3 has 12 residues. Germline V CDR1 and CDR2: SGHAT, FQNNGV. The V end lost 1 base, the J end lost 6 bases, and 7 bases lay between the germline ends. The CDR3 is CASSLVRSEQYF. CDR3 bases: TGTGCCAGCAGCTTAGTAAGGTCCGAGCAGTACTTC.

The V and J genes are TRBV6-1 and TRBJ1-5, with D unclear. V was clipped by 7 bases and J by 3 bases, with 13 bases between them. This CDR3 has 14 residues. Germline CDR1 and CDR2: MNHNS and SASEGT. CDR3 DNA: TGTGCCAGCAACACTGACGGATCCAATCAGCCCCAGCATTTT. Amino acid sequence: CASNTDGSNQPQHF.

As DNA, the CDR3 is TGTGCCAGCAGCTTAGTGGGGTCAGGAAATCAGCCCCAGCATTTT. Translating gives CASSLVGSGNQPQHF. The chain recombines TRBV7-2 with TRBJ1-5; D gene ambiguous. Per the germline V gene, CDR1 is SGHTA and CDR2 is FQGNSA. The CDR3 totals 15 residues. Trimming shortened V by 1 base and J by 4 bases, and 11 bases separated the two germline ends.

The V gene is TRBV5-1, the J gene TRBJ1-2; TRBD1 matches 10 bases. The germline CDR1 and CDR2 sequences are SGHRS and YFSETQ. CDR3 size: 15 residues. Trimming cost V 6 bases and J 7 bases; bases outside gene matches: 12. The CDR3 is CASTRPDRGQSGYTF. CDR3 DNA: TGCGCCAGCACCCGCCCCGACAGGGGGCAAAGTGGCTACACCTTC.

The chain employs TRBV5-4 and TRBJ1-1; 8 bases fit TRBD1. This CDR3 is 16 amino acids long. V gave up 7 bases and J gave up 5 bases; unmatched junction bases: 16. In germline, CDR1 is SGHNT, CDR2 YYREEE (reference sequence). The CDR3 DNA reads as TGTGCCAGCTTCCCTGTTTCTGGTACAGGGGGTACTGAAGCTTTCTTT. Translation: CASFPVSGTGGTEAFF.

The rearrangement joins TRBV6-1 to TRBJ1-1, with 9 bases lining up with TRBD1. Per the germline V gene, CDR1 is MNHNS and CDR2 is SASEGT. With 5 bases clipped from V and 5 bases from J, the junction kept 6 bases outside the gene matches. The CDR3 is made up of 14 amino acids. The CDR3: CASSPRQGGTEAFF. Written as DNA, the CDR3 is TGTGCCAGCAGTCCGCGACAGGGGGGAACTGAAGCTTTCTTT.

CDR3 nucleotide sequence: TGCGCCAGCAGCTTTTCCGGGAGGTCCTACGAGCAGTACTTC. Protein sequence: CASSFSGRSYEQYF. The chain recombines TRBV5-1 with TRBJ2-7, with 7 bases identical to TRBD2. V lost 2 bases and J lost 1; bases outside the gene matches: 3. This CDR3 spans 14 amino acids. The germline V gene has CDR1 SGHRS and CDR2 YFSETQ. The complete variable domain, with remaining parts taken from reference TRBV5-1 and TRBJ2-7, reads KAGVTQTPRYLIKTRGQQVTLSCSPISGHRSVSWYQQTPGQGLQFLFEYFSETQRNKGNFPGRFSGRQFSNSRSEMNVSTLELGDSALYLCASSFSGRSYEQYFGPGTRLTVT.

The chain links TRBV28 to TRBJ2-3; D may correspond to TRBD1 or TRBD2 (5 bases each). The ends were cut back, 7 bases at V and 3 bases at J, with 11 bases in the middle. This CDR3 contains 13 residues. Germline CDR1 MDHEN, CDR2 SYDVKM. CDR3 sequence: CASTPGLTDTQYF. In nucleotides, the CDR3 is TGTGCCAGCACTCCGGGGCTAACAGATACGCAGTATTTT.

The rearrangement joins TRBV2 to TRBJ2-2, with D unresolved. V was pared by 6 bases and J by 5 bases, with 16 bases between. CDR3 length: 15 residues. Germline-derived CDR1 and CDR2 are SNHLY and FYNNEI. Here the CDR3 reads CASRPLRGRTGELFF. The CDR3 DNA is TGTGCCAGCAGACCGCTGAGAGGTCGGACCGGGGAGCTGTTTTTT.